The 4 T cell receptor beta chains listed next were all sequenced from one sample in a study of T cell responses to AZD1222 COVID-19 vaccine. TCRdb keeps only in-frame clones here, not all; method: immunoSEQ multiplex PCR. This sample has about 140,000 clones, with 85% to 95% found just once. Sample: peripheral blood, taken after recovery from COVID-19. The receptors were gathered from an adult who had recovered from COVID-19.

In its sample, this clone was seen once. This chain connects TRBV4-1 to TRBJ2-7, with 8 positions matching TRBD1. Germline CDR1 MGHRA, CDR2 YSYEKL. J was trimmed by 4 bases and V by 4 bases; bases with no gene match: 6. The CDR3 contains 14 residues. The CDR3 loop reads CASSPRDRSYEQYF. The CDR3 region has the DNA TGCGCCAGCAGCCCCCGGGACAGGTCTTACGAGCAGTACTTC.

V and J are TRBV6-2 or TRBV6-3 and TRBJ2-7, with TRBD2 matching 7 bases. Per germline, CDR1 MNHEY and CDR2 SVGEGT. This CDR3 spans 14 amino acids. The V and J ends lost 5 bases and 6 bases, in that order; junction bases with no gene match: 10. For the CDR3, the DNA is TGTGCCAGCAGTGCGCGCGGGGGTGGGATCGAGCAGTACTTC. Translating gives CASSARGGGIEQYF.

The rearrangement joins TRBV27 to TRBJ1-6; D is undetermined. The CDR3 sequence is 14 residues long. Germline CDR1 and CDR2: MNHEY and SMNVEV (reference sequence). Trimming cost V 2 bases and J 7 bases, with 9 bases left between them. The CDR3 protein is CASSLERLNSPLHF. In DNA form, the CDR3 reads TGTGCCAGCAGTTTAGAACGGCTGAATTCACCCCTCCACTTT.

The CDR3 region has the DNA TGTGCCAGCAGTGGGCCCCTCGACAATGAGCAGTTCTTC. It translates to CASSGPLDNEQFF. The V and J genes are TRBV7-9 and TRBJ2-1, with D hard to call. Trimming stripped 6 bases from V and 5 bases from J, with 11 bases between. CDR1 SEHNR and CDR2 FQNEAQ come from the germline V gene (reference sequence). The CDR3 covers 13 residues.